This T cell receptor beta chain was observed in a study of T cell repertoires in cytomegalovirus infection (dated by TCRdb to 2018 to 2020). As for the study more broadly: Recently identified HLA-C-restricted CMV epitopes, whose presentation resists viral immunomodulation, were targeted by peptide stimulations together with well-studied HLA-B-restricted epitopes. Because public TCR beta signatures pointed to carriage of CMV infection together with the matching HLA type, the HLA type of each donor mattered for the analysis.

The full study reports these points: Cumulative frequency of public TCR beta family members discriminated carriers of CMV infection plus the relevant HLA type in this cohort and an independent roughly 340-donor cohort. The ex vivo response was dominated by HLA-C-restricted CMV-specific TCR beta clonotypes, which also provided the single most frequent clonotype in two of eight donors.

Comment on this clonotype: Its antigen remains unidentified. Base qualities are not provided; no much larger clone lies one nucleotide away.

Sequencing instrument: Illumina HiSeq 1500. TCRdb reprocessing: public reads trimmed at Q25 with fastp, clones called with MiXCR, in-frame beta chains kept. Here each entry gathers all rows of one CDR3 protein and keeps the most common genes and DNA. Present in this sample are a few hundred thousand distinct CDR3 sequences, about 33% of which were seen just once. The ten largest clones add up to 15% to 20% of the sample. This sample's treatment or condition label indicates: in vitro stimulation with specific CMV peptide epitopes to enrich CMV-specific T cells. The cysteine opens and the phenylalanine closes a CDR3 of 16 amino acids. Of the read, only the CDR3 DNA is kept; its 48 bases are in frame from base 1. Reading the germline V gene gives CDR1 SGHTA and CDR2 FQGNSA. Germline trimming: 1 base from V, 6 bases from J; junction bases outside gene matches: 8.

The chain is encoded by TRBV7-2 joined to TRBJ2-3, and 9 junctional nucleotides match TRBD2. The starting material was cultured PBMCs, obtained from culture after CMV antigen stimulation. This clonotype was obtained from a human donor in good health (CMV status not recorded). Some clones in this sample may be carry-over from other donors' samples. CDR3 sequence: CASSLVGAGGSDTQYF. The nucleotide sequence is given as TGTGCCAGCAGCTTAGTGGGAGCGGGAGGATCGGATACGCAGTATTTT.